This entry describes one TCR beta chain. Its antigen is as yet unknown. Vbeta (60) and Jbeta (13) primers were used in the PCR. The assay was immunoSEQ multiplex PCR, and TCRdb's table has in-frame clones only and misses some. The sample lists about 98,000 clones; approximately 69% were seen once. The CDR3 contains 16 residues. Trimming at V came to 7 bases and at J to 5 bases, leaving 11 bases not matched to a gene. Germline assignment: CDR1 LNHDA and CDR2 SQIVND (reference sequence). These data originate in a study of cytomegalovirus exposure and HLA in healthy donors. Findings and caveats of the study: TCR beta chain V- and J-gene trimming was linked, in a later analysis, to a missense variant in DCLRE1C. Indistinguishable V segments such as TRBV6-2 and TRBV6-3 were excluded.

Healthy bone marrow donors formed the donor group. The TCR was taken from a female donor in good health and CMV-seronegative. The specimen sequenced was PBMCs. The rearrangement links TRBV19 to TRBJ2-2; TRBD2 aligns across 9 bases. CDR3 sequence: CASNTNSGRTTGELFF. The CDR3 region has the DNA TGTGCCAGTAATACGAATAGCGGGAGAACGACCGGGGAGCTGTTTTTT.